The clone carrying this T cell receptor beta chain was counted only a few times. What it binds is not known. The sample belongs to a study of T cells in Graves' hyperthyroidism and ophthalmopathy. Regions amplified from RNA transcripts were the TCR beta CDR3 regions. In the first-round RT-PCR of the TCR CDR3, the HTBI primer set was used. Each CDR3 protein gets one entry after TCRdb re-called the multiplex PCR reads with MiXCR. The table shows about 640,000 distinct CDR3 sequences, with more than 12% occurring only once. The study included ophthalmopathy patients with Clinical Activity Score at least 3, NOSPECS grade at least 4 and duration under 3 months. Uncontrolled infections, other autoimmune diseases, pregnancy or lactation led to exclusion of patients. The CDR3 length is 17 residues. Germline values: CDR1 DFQATT, CDR2 SNEGSKA (reference sequence). V lost 6 bases and J 3 bases, leaving 24 bases between the germline ends.

General study points: Peripheral blood also featured most of the thyroid clonotypes expanded above 0.001. Model-based prediction identified ophthalmopathy a median roughly 5.9 months prior to its onset.

The clonotype comes from a woman aged 45-65 years with Graves' ophthalmopathy. The rearrangement joins TRBV20-1 to TRBJ1-5; the D gene is possibly TRBD1 (5 bases). Specimen: blood. In DNA, the CDR3 is TGCAGTGCCCCGCACGCGGGGCCGGGGGGTCTCAATCAGCCCCAGCATTTT. Residues: CSAPHAGPGGLNQPQHF.